The rows below give T cell receptor beta chains drawn from one sample of a study of PD-1 blockade in classical Hodgkin lymphoma. Sequencing was performed with immunoSEQ multiplex PCR; in TCRdb, only in-frame clones are kept and a portion is missing. There are around 45,000 clones in the sample; 60% to 85% occur only once, and 3% lies in the top ten. The starting material was peripheral blood mononuclear cells (PBMCs), obtained at baseline. The receptor source for this set is a human donor with classical Hodgkin lymphoma. Each CDR3 is given with its conserved first and last residue. D genes are given only for firm matches. The size field is filled for only some rows; it gives once, few, many or a size class.

NA	NA	TRBV4-3	TRBJ1-2	CASSQDPGGNYGYTF	TGCGCCAGCAGCCAAGATCCGGGGGGGAACTATGGCTACACCTTC
NA	NA	TRBV21-1	TRBJ2-4	CASSAAIRGGSGAKNIQYF	TGTGCCAGCAGCGCTGCAATCCGAGGGGGATCGGGGGCCAAAAACATTCAGTACTTC
NA	NA	TRBV5-1	TRBJ2-2	CASSPSWGTGELFF	TGCGCCAGCAGCCCGAGCTGGGGCACCGGGGAGCTGTTTTTT
NA	NA	TRBV6-6	TRBJ2-2	CASSSQLGVGTGELFF	TGTGCCAGCAGCTCCCAGTTGGGGGTGGGCACCGGGGAGCTGTTTTTT
NA	NA	TRBV15	TRBJ1-4	CATSREEGKLFF	TGTGCCACCAGCAGAGAGGAAGGAAAACTGTTTTTT
NA	NA	TRBV2	TRBJ2-1	CASRTARYNEQFF	TGTGCCAGCAGGACAGCCAGATACAATGAGCAGTTCTTC
many	NA	TRBV6-4	TRBJ2-2	CASSVLGTGELFF	TGTGCCAGCAGTGTGCTGGGGACCGGGGAGCTGTTTTTT
few	NA	TRBV10-3	TRBJ1-1	CAITGEGMDTEAFF	TGTGCCATCACGGGCGAGGGGATGGACACTGAAGCTTTCTTT
NA	TRBD1	TRBV7-2	TRBJ2-3	CASNRDRRTYTQYF	TGTGCCAGCAACCGGGACAGGAGGACTTATACGCAGTATTTT
NA	NA	TRBV27	TRBJ2-1	CAGSGAVRSSYNEQFF	TGTGCCGGCAGCGGAGCGGTGAGGAGCTCCTACAATGAGCAGTTCTTC
NA	TRBD1	TRBV30	TRBJ1-5	CAWSMGAGGNQPQHF	TGTGCCTGGAGTATGGGGGCAGGGGGGAATCAGCCCCAGCATTTT
few	NA	TRBV10-3	TRBJ1-1	CAIQGNTEAFF	TGTGCCATCCAGGGTAACACTGAAGCTTTCTTT
NA	TRBD1	TRBV5-1	TRBJ1-2	CASSLGTGGLANYGYTF	TGCGCCAGCAGCTTGGGGACAGGAGGGTTAGCTAACTATGGCTACACCTTC
NA	NA	TRBV27	TRBJ1-5	CASSLGGGNQPQHF	TGTGCCAGCAGTTTAGGGGGTGGCAATCAGCCCCAGCATTTT
few	TRBD1	TRBV28	TRBJ2-7	CASSTTRQGPGYEQYF	TGTGCCAGCAGCACTACGAGACAGGGCCCAGGCTACGAGCAGTACTTC
NA	NA	TRBV30	TRBJ2-4	CAWSAELAKNIQYF	TGTGCCTGGAGTGCAGAACTAGCCAAAAACATTCAGTACTTC
NA	NA	TRBV2	TRBJ2-2	CAYGSTGELFF	TGTGCCTACGGTTCCACCGGGGAGCTGTTTTTT
NA	NA	TRBV4-1	TRBJ1-1	CASLGLGTEAFF	TGCGCCAGCTTGGGGTTGGGCACTGAAGCTTTCTTT
NA	NA	TRBV30	TRBJ1-1	CAAERQVEAFF	TGTGCCGCTGAGAGGCAGGTTGAAGCTTTCTTT
NA	TRBD1	TRBV6-1	TRBJ2-2	CASFGQGNTGELFF	TGTGCCAGCTTTGGACAGGGCAACACCGGGGAGCTGTTTTTT
NA	NA	TRBV9	TRBJ2-7	CASSAEDRRPYEQYF	TGTGCCAGCAGCGCAGAGGATCGACGGCCCTACGAGCAGTACTTC
few	TRBD1	TRBV19	TRBJ2-3	CASSTGQGFGDTQYF	TGTGCCAGTAGTACGGGACAGGGGTTCGGAGATACGCAGTATTTT
NA	NA	TRBV11-3	TRBJ2-1	CASSLRGDSEQFF	TGTGCCAGCAGCTTAAGGGGGGACTCTGAGCAGTTCTTC
NA	NA	TRBV11-3	TRBJ2-7	CASSLDGVGEQYF	TGTGCCAGCAGCTTAGATGGCGTGGGAGAGCAGTACTTC
once	TRBD1	TRBV27	TRBJ1-2	CASWNDRGNYGYTF	TGTGCCAGCTGGAACGACAGGGGTAACTATGGCTACACCTTC
NA	NA	TRBV13	TRBJ2-2	CASSSSGTKNTGELFF	TGTGCCAGCAGCTCCTCCGGGACAAAGAACACCGGGGAGCTGTTTTTT
NA	TRBD1	TRBV5-4	TRBJ2-5	CASSGTEYQETQYF	TGTGCCAGCAGCGGGACAGAGTACCAAGAGACCCAGTACTTC
NA	NA	TRBV28	TRBJ2-5	CASSEVAEFWETQYF	TGTGCCAGCAGTGAGGTCGCGGAGTTTTGGGAGACCCAGTACTTC
NA	NA	TRBV7-8	TRBJ2-1	CASSLQAAPRDNEQFF	TGTGCCAGCAGCCTCCAAGCGGCTCCCCGGGATAATGAGCAGTTCTTC
NA	TRBD1	TRBV29-1	TRBJ1-1	CSVATGGGTEAFF	TGCAGCGTTGCAACAGGGGGTGGAACTGAAGCTTTCTTT
many	NA	TRBV27	TRBJ1-5	CASSLGGHYSNQPQHF	TGTGCCAGCAGTTTGGGGGGACATTATAGCAATCAGCCCCAGCATTTT
NA	TRBD1	TRBV12-5	TRBJ2-2	CASGPGDSRPGELFF	TGTGCTAGTGGCCCCGGGGACAGCCGCCCCGGGGAGCTGTTTTTT
NA	NA	TRBV5-1	TRBJ1-1	CASSFSSGGEAFF	TGCGCCAGCAGCTTTTCCTCGGGGGGAGAAGCTTTCTTT
NA	TRBD1	TRBV7-6	TRBJ2-3	CASSQGQGSTDTQYF	TGTGCCAGCAGCCAAGGACAGGGGAGCACAGATACGCAGTATTTT
once	NA	TRBV6-5	TRBJ2-5	CASSYVESETQYF	TGTGCCAGCAGTTACGTGGAGTCGGAGACCCAGTACTTC
NA	NA	TRBV9	TRBJ1-5	CASGGNVDAPNQPQHF	TGTGCCAGCGGAGGCAATGTAGATGCGCCCAATCAGCCCCAGCATTTT
few	NA	TRBV30	TRBJ2-5	CAWSVAWKETQYF	TGTGCCTGGAGTGTCGCCTGGAAAGAGACCCAGTACTTC
NA	TRBD2	TRBV5-1	TRBJ2-1	CASSLGSGRGNEQFF	TGCGCCAGCAGCTTAGGAAGCGGGAGGGGAAATGAGCAGTTCTTC
NA	TRBD2	TRBV7-2	TRBJ2-3	CASSSRTSRMSTDTQYF	TGTGCCAGCAGCTCCAGGACTAGCCGCATGAGCACAGATACGCAGTATTTT
NA	NA	TRBV9	TRBJ1-1	CASSVVGGGTEAFF	TGTGCCAGCAGCGTAGTGGGGGGGGGCACTGAAGCTTTCTTT
NA	NA	TRBV5-4	TRBJ2-5	CASSLLGRETQYF	TGTGCCAGCAGCTTACTGGGGAGGGAGACCCAGTACTTC
NA	NA	TRBV5-1	TRBJ2-3	CASSSTAGAGSDTQYF	TGCGCCAGCAGCTCCACTGCGGGTGCAGGTTCAGATACGCAGTATTTT
few	TRBD2	TRBV4-3	TRBJ2-5	CASSQRSDTGTSGTRVRETQYF	TGCGCCAGCAGCCAAAGGTCGGATACCGGGACTAGCGGTACACGGGTGAGGGAGACCCAGTACTTC